This T cell receptor (beta chain) was observed in a study of post-analysis software for immune sequencing data (dated by TCRdb to the mid-2010s). Regarding the complete study: Disease courses on record covered relapsing-remitting, secondary progressive and progressive-relapsing multiple sclerosis, though some patients had no subtype annotation. The patient repertoires were compared against roughly 12 previously published healthy control repertoires obtained from donors aged roughly 6 to 25 years. A subset of samples was prepared in parallel using single-end sample barcoding, then pooled and co-amplified after Illumina adapter ligation. Study-wide conclusions, independent of this receptor: Multiple sclerosis patients had significantly lower normalized Chao1 diversity than controls, a result that suggests substantial peripheral T-cell clonal expansion. Significantly higher frequencies in patients than in controls were found for roughly 5 TRBV segments, including TRBV5-6, TRBV5-1 and TRBV20-1. Direct clustering with F measure showed strong co-clustering of samples prepared in the same batch, prompting a batch-effect correction. The multiple sclerosis patient group was slightly younger than the control group.

Libraries were built with PCR. Instrument used: Illumina HiSeq 2500. To reduce PCR and sequencing biases, unique molecular identifiers were built into the TCR beta cDNA libraries. Every 1 to 10 million input T cells yielded 500,000 or so cDNA molecules, meaning each molecule approximated one T cell. The patient libraries were prepared and sequenced with the same protocol used for the earlier healthy control dataset. Within a given batch, samples were prepared together, multiplexed and sequenced on the same HiSeq lane. Per the authors' processing: MIGEC handled the raw barcoded reads, throwing out single-read molecular identifier groups before consensus assembly and CDR3 extraction. VDJtools was used for post-analysis of the clonotype tables, and diversity was normalized by down-sampling every dataset to the size of the smallest sample. To correct batch-related cross-sample contamination, repertoire overlap clustering matched CDR3 amino acid sequences but not nucleotide sequences. TCRdb reprocessing: public reads trimmed at Q25 with fastp, clones called with MiXCR, in-frame beta chains kept. A single entry per CDR3 protein holds the most common genes and DNA from its merged rows. The V and J calls were not made by the authors but by TCRdb's processing. The sample table contains over 300,000 distinct CDR3 sequences; only one count was recorded for around 37% of them. Roughly 13% of the sample is in the top ten clones.

Reading from cysteine to phenylalanine, the CDR3 counts 13 amino acids. Only CDR3 DNA remains: 39 bases, in frame from the first base. CDR1 and CDR2, looked up from the germline V gene, are SNHLY and FYNNEI. From V the trimming removes 5 bases and from J it removes 10 bases, while the gene matches leave 7 bases of the junction unaccounted for. To demonstrate the VDJtools post-analysis software, TCR beta repertoires were profiled from the peripheral blood of about 13 young patients with multiple sclerosis. The multiple sclerosis patients were children and adolescents ranging in age from 6 to 15 years. Comment on this clonotype: Its antigen is still unknown. Within one base of it there is no much larger clone, and no base qualities were kept.

The sequenced material came from blood. The receptor comes from a girl under 18 with multiple sclerosis. The V and J genes are TRBV2 and TRBJ1-2; 10 junctional bases match TRBD1. CDR3 sequence: CASSISGTGAYTF. The DNA sequence follows: TGTGCCAGCAGTATTTCCGGGACAGGGGCCTACACCTTC.